These T cell receptor beta chains were read from a single sample in a study of T cells in Graves' hyperthyroidism and ophthalmopathy. One entry per CDR3 protein results from TCRdb running MiXCR on the multiplex PCR reads. The repertoire holds over 500,000 distinct CDR3 sequences, with roughly 18% as singletons. Sequenced input: blood. The source is a young woman with Graves' ophthalmopathy. The CDR3 runs from the conserved cysteine through the conserved F or W. D genes are given only for firm matches. For some rows the clone size is stated as once, few or many, or as a class when expanded; others skip it.

clone size: many
J gene: TRBJ1-4
D gene: TRBD1
V gene: TRBV4-1
CDR3 protein: CASSQVGTGRGEKLFF
CDR3 DNA: TGCGCCAGCAGCCAAGTGGGGACAGGGAGGGGAGAAAAACTGTTTTTT

clone size: NA
J gene: TRBJ1-3
D gene: NA
V gene: TRBV5-1
CDR3 protein: CASSWNIDSGNTIYF
CDR3 DNA: TGCGCCAGCAGCTGGAATATCGACTCTGGAAACACCATATATTTT

clone size: NA
J gene: TRBJ1-4
D gene: NA
V gene: TRBV7-9
CDR3 protein: CASSLVRGEKNCFF
CDR3 DNA: NA

clone size: NA
J gene: TRBJ2-1
D gene: TRBD2
V gene: TRBV10-3
CDR3 protein: CATSIPGLGSGEQFF
CDR3 DNA: TGTGCCACCTCTATCCCGGGACTAGGGAGCGGTGAGCAGTTCTTC

clone size: NA
J gene: TRBJ1-3
D gene: NA
V gene: TRBV3-1
CDR3 protein: CASSQGTRRLSGNTIYF
CDR3 DNA: TGTGCCAGCAGCCAAGGAACCCGCAGATTATCCGGAAACACCATATATTTT

clone size: many
J gene: TRBJ2-3
D gene: TRBD2
V gene: TRBV11-3
CDR3 protein: CASSLGAGGTDTQYF
CDR3 DNA: TGTGCCAGCAGCTTAGGCGCGGGAGGGACAGATACGCAGTATTTT

clone size: few
J gene: TRBJ2-1
D gene: TRBD1
V gene: TRBV7-2
CDR3 protein: CASTPLPGQGEGTYNEQFF
CDR3 DNA: TGTGCCAGCACTCCCCTCCCGGGACAGGGAGAGGGGACCTACAATGAGCAGTTCTTC

clone size: many
J gene: TRBJ2-4
D gene: NA
V gene: TRBV30
CDR3 protein: CAWSPSYLHSWGKNIQYF
CDR3 DNA: TGTGCCTGGAGTCCCTCGTACCTCCACTCTTGGGGCAAAAACATTCAGTACTTC

clone size: many
J gene: TRBJ1-4
D gene: NA
V gene: TRBV28
CDR3 protein: CASSSGTPTNEKLFF
CDR3 DNA: TGTGCCAGCAGTTCCGGGACTCCAACTAATGAAAAACTGTTTTTT

clone size: NA
J gene: TRBJ1-6
D gene: NA
V gene: TRBV5-1
CDR3 protein: CASSLRPSTASYNSPLHF
CDR3 DNA: TGCGCCAGCAGCTTGAGGCCGAGTACTGCAAGTTATAATTCACCCCTCCACTTT

clone size: NA
J gene: TRBJ1-4
D gene: NA
V gene: TRBV6-5
CDR3 protein: CASSYGREKLFF
CDR3 DNA: TGTGCCAGCAGTTATGGAAGGGAAAAACTGTTTTTT

clone size: many
J gene: TRBJ2-7
D gene: NA
V gene: TRBV6-1
CDR3 protein: CASSDYGSGSEQYF
CDR3 DNA: TGTGCCAGCAGTGACTACGGGTCGGGTAGCGAGCAGTACTTC

clone size: many
J gene: TRBJ2-3
D gene: TRBD2
V gene: TRBV7-3
CDR3 protein: CASSPTSGGALYF
CDR3 DNA: TGTGCCAGCAGCCCTACTAGCGGGGGGGCCTTGTATTTT

clone size: many
J gene: TRBJ2-3
D gene: TRBD2
V gene: TRBV10-3
CDR3 protein: CAISALGLAVTDTQYF
CDR3 DNA: TGTGCCATCAGTGCCTTGGGACTAGCGGTCACAGATACGCAGTATTTT

clone size: few
J gene: TRBJ1-6
D gene: NA
V gene: TRBV20-1
CDR3 protein: CSAPRSGVFRSPLHF
CDR3 DNA: TGCAGTGCCCCCCGCAGCGGTGTGTTCCGTTCACCCCTCCACTTT

clone size: many
J gene: TRBJ2-1
D gene: NA
V gene: TRBV2
CDR3 protein: CASGGDTRDEQFF
CDR3 DNA: TGTGCCAGCGGAGGGGACACTCGCGATGAGCAGTTCTTC

clone size: many
J gene: TRBJ2-7
D gene: NA
V gene: TRBV7-9
CDR3 protein: CASSLSGKGSGEQYF
CDR3 DNA: TGTGCCAGCAGCTTATCCGGGAAGGGATCGGGAGAGCAGTACTTC

clone size: many
J gene: TRBJ1-1
D gene: NA
V gene: TRBV6-1
CDR3 protein: CASSEHLNTEAFF
CDR3 DNA: TGTGCCAGCAGTGAACACCTGAACACTGAAGCTTTCTTT

clone size: NA
J gene: TRBJ2-3
D gene: TRBD2
V gene: TRBV20-1
CDR3 protein: CSARDRTSGGGTDTQYF
CDR3 DNA: TGCAGTGCTAGAGATAGGACTAGCGGGGGGGGCACAGATACGCAGTATTTT

clone size: few
J gene: TRBJ2-3
D gene: NA
V gene: TRBV5-4
CDR3 protein: CASSLDAVPQYF
CDR3 DNA: TGTGCCAGCAGCTTGGACGCCGTACCGCAGTATTTT

clone size: many
J gene: TRBJ2-3
D gene: TRBD1
V gene: TRBV7-3
CDR3 protein: CASSSDRGLSTDTQYF
CDR3 DNA: TGTGCCAGCAGCTCAGACAGGGGGCTGAGCACAGATACGCAGTATTTT